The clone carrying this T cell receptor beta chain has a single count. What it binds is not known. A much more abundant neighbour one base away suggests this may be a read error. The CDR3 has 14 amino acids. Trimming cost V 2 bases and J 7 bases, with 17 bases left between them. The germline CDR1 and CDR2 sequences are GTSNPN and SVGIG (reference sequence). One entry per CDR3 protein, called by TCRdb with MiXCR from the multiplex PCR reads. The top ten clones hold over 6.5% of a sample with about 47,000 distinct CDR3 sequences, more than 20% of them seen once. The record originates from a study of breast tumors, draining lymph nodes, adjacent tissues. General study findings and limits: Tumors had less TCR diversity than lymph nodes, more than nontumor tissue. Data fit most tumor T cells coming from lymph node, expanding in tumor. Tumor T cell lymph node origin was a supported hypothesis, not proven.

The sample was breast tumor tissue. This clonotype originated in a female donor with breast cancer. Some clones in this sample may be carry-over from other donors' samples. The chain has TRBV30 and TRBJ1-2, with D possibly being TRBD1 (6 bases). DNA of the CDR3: TGTGCCTGGAGTTTAGGCAGGGGATTCAGTGGCTACACCTTC. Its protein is CAWSLGRGFSGYTF.